This TCR beta chain was identified in a study of PD-L1 blockade in urothelial cancer. Study background: Patients, treated from about 2014 onward, received atezolizumab 1,200 mg intravenously every 3 weeks.

V was trimmed by 2 bases and J by 1 base, leaving 12 bases between them. The CDR3 has 16 residues. Per the germline V gene, CDR1 is SGHAT and CDR2 is FQNNGV. The repertoire was sequenced with immunoSEQ multiplex PCR; TCRdb's copy has only in-frame clones and lacks some. The data show over 45,000 clones, with roughly 84% seen just once and about 20% held by the top ten. The sample's time point: pretreatment peripheral blood. J is TRBJ2-1 and V is TRBV11-2, with D perhaps matching TRBD2 (6 bases). The sequencing used PBMCs, collected around atezolizumab (anti-PD-L1) treatment. The sequence was collected from a man between 60 and 70 years old with urothelial cancer. CDR3 protein: CASSLKLAASYNEQFF. DNA for the CDR3: TGTGCCAGCAGCTTAAAACTAGCCGCGTCCTACAATGAGCAGTTCTTC.